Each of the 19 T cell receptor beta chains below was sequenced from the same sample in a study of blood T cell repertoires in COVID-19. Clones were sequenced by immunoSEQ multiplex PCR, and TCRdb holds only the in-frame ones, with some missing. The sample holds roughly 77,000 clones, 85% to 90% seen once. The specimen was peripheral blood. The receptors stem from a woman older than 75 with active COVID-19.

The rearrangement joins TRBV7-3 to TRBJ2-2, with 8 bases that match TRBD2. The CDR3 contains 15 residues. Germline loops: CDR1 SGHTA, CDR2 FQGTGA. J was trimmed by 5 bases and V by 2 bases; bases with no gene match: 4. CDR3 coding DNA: TGTGCCAGCAGCTTATTGCGCGGGAGGACCGGGGAGCTGTTTTTT. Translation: CASSLLRGRTGELFF.

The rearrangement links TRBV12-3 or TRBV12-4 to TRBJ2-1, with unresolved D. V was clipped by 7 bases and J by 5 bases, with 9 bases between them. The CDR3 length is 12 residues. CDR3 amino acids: CASKTTHNEQFF. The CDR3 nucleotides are TGTGCCAGCAAAACTACCCACAATGAGCAGTTCTTC.

This chain's CDR3 is CASKTSRGNRAVYEQYF. The CDR3 coding sequence is TGTGCCAGCAAAACGAGCAGGGGGAACAGGGCAGTCTACGAGCAGTACTTC. V and J are TRBV28 and TRBJ2-7; 7 nucleotides agree with TRBD1. The CDR3 length is 17 residues. Germline V gene sequence: CDR1 MDHEN, CDR2 SYDVKM. J was trimmed by 3 bases and V by 7 bases; bases with no gene match: 18. The entire variable domain, with the rest obtained from reference TRBV28 and TRBJ2-7, is as follows: DVKVTQSSRYLVKRTGEKVFLECVQDMDHENMFWYRQDPGLGLRLIYFSYDVKMKEKGDIPEGYSVSREKKERFSLILESASTNQTSMYLCASKTSRGNRAVYEQYFGPGTRLTVT.

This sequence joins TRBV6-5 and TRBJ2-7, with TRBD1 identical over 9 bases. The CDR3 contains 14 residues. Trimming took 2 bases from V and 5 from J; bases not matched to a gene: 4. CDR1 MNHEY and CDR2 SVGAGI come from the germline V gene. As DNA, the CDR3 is TGTGCCAGCAGTTACAGGACAGGGGTCCACGAGCAGTACTTC. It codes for CASSYRTGVHEQYF.

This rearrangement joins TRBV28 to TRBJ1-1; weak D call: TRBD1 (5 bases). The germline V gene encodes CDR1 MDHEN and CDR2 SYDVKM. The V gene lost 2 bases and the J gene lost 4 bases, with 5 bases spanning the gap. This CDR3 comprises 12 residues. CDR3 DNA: TGTGCCAGCAGTTTACAGGGCACTGAAGCTTTCTTT. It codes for CASSLQGTEAFF.

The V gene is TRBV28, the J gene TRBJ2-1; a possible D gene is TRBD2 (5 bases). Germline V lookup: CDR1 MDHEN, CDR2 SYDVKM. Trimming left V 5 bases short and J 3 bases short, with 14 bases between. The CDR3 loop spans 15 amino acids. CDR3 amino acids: CASSTLALGYNEQFF. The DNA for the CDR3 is TGTGCCAGCAGTACCCTAGCTTTAGGCTACAATGAGCAGTTCTTC.

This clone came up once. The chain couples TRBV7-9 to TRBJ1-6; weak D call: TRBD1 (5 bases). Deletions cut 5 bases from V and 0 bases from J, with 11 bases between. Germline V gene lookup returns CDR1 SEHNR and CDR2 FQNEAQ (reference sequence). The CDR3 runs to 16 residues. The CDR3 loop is CASSPGRSSYNSPLHF. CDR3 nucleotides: TGTGCCAGCAGCCCAGGGAGGAGCTCCTATAATTCACCCCTCCACTTT.

The CDR3 bases are TGTGCCAGCTCACCACTTAGCGGGAAGGGGAAGGAGACCCAGTACTTC. Translation gives CASSPLSGKGKETQYF. The chain uses TRBV18 and TRBJ2-5; 8 nucleotides align to TRBD2. The CDR3 sequence is 16 residues long. Trimming cost V 1 base and J 5 bases; bases outside gene matches: 9. Germline V gene sequence: CDR1 KGHSH, CDR2 LQKENI.

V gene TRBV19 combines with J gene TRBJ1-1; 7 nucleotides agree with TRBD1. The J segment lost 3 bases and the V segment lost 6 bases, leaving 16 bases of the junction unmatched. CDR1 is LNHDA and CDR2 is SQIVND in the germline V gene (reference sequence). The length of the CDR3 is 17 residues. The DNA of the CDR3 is TGTGCCAGTAGCGGTAGGACAGGAGGGTTTTCGGACACTGAAGCTTTCTTT. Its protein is CASSGRTGGFSDTEAFF.

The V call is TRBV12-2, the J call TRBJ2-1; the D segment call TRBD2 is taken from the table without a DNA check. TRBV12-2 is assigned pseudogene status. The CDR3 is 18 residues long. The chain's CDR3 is CASRSPGLAGEPYNEQFF. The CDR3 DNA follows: TGTGCAAGTCGCTCCCCCGGACTAGCGGGGGAGCCGTACAATGAGCAGTTCTTC.

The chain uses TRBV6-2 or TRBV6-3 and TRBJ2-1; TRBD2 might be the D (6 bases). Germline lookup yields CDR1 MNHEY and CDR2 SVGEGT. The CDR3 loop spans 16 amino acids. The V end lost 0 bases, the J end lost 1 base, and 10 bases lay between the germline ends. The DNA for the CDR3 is TGTGCCAGCAGTTACTCGGCGACTAGATCCTACAATGAGCAGTTCTTC. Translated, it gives CASSYSATRSYNEQFF.

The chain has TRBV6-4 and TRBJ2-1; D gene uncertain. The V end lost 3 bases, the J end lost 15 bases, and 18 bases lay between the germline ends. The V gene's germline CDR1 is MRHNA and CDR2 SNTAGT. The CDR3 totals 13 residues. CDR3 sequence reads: CASSEARGTELFF. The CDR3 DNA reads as TGTGCCAGCAGTGAGGCCCGTGGAACAGAATTGTTCTTC.

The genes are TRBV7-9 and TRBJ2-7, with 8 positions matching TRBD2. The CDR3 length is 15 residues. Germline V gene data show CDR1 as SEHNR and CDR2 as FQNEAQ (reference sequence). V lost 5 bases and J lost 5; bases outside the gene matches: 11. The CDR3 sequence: CASSPEAGGGHEQYF. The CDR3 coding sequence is TGTGCCAGCAGCCCTGAGGCGGGGGGAGGGCACGAGCAGTACTTC.

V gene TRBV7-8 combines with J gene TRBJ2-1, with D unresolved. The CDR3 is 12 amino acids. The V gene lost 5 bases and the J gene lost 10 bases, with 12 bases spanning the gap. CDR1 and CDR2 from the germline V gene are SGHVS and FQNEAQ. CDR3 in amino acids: CASSPESLEQFF. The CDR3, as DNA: TGTGCCAGCAGCCCTGAGTCACTGGAGCAGTTCTTC.

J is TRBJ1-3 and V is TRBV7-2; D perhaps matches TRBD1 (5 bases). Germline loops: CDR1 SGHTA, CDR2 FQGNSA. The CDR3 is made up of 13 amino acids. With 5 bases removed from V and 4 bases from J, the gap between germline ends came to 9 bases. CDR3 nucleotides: TGTGCCAGCAGCCGGACACGAGGAAACACCATATATTTT. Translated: CASSRTRGNTIYF.

The CDR3 spells CASSMRSGGEAFF. The CDR3 DNA is TGTGCCAGTAGTATGAGATCAGGTGGTGAAGCTTTCTTT. The chain recombines TRBV19 with TRBJ1-1; D not certain. Germline CDR1 reads LNHDA; CDR2 reads SQIVND (reference sequence). V dropped 3 bases and J dropped 7 bases, with 12 bases sitting between them. There are 13 residues in the CDR3.

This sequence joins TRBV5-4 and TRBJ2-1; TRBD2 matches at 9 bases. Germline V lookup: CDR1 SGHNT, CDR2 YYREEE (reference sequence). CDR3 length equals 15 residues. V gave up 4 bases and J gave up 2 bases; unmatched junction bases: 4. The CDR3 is CASSHLAGTYNEQFF. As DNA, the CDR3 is TGTGCCAGCAGCCATCTAGCGGGAACCTACAATGAGCAGTTCTTC.

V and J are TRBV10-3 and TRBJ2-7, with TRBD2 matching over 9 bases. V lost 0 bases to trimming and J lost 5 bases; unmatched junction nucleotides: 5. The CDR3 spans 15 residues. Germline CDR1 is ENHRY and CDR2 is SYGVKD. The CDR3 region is CAISESSGSNHEQYF. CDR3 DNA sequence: TGTGCCATCAGTGAGTCTAGCGGGAGCAACCACGAGCAGTACTTC.

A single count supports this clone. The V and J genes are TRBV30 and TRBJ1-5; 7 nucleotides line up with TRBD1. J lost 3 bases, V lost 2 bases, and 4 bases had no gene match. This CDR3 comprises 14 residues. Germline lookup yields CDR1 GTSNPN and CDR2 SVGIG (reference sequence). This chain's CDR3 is CAWSSGTVNQPQHF. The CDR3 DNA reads TGTGCCTGGAGTAGTGGGACAGTCAATCAGCCCCAGCATTTT.